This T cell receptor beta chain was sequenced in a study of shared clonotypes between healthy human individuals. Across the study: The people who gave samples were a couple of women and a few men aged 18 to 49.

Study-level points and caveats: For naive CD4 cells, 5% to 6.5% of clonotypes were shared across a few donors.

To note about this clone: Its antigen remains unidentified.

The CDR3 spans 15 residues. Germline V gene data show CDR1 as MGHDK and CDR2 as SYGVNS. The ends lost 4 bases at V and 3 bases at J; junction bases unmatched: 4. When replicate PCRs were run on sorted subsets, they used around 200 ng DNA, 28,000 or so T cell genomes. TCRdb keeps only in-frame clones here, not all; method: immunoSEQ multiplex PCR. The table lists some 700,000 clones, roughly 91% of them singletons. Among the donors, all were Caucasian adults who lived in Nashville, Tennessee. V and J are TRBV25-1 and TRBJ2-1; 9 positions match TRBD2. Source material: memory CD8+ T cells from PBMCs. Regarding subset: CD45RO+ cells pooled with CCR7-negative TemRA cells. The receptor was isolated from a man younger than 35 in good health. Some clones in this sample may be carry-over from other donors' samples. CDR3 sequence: CASSALAGDYNEQFF. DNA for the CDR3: TGTGCCAGCAGTGCGTTAGCGGGGGACTACAATGAGCAGTTCTTC.